The present TCR beta chain was sequenced within a study of blood T cell repertoires in COVID-19. Study details: Samples of COVID-19 (acute and convalescent) were obtained from the United States, Italy and Spain. The cDNA or gDNA used as material had been derived from T cells, B-cell-depleted T cells, or PBMCs.

Original analysis: Reference gene primer amplification in the assay estimated nucleated cell counts. The table came from immunoSEQ multiplex PCR; TCRdb's copy has only in-frame clones and leaves some out. That table gives V, J and clone size, and the DNA gave D and trimming. The sample shows fewer than 500,000 clones, roughly 90% of them seen only once. Germline CDR1 SGHTA, CDR2 FQGNSA. After removal of 1 base from V and 6 bases from J, the junction contained 3 bases not matched to a gene. The CDR3 extends over 14 amino acids. The chain uses TRBV7-2 and TRBJ2-5, with 9 positions matching TRBD2. The receptor comes from a woman aged 25-40 years with acute or convalescent COVID-19. The source material was peripheral blood. CDR3 loop: CASSLVRGGKTQYF. For the CDR3, the DNA is TGTGCCAGCAGCTTAGTGCGGGGGGGTAAGACCCAGTACTTC.